This T cell receptor (beta chain) was identified in a study of cytomegalovirus exposure and HLA in healthy donors. The germline gives CDR1 ENHRY, CDR2 SYGVKD. Trimming removed 3 bases at V and 10 bases at J, with 18 bases between. CDR3 length: 15 amino acids. Primers: 60 Vbeta forward and 13 Jbeta reverse. Sequencing used immunoSEQ multiplex PCR; TCRdb keeps in-frame clones, though not all of them. Seen here are approximately 160,000 clones, 70% to 80% observed once, and the top ten hold approximately 9.8%. The receptor comes from a man aged 18 to 30 in good health and CMV-seropositive. The chain couples TRBV10-3 to TRBJ1-4, with D tentatively TRBD1 (5 bases). Sample: PBMCs. The CDR3 loop reads CAISDQLEPRGKLFF. CDR3 DNA sequence: TGTGCCATCAGTGACCAGCTTGAACCTAGGGGAAAACTGTTTTTT.